This T cell receptor beta chain was found in a study of PD-1 blockade in classical Hodgkin lymphoma. General observations from the study: Exclusion was applied to patients who started nivolumab under 1 year after ASCT. By C4D1, CD4+ diversity increased significantly, especially in complete responders. Newly diagnosed patients reportedly trailed healthy donors in baseline TCR diversity. Complete responders started with a diversity level that resembled newly diagnosed patients at baseline.

Stated time point: cycle 4 day 1 (C4D1), after less than seven weeks of nivolumab. Each of the patients experienced relapse following autologous stem cell transplantation, and their brentuximab vedotin exposure differed. V was pared by 0 bases and J by 7 bases, with 12 bases between. This CDR3 has 15 amino acids. The germline V gene encodes CDR1 MNHEY and CDR2 SVGAGI. Clones were sequenced by immunoSEQ multiplex PCR, and TCRdb holds only the in-frame ones, with some missing. The sample has some 25,000 clones; roughly 76% are singletons. To note about this clone: The target antigen is unknown.

Sequencing was performed on peripheral blood mononuclear cells (PBMCs), taken before the fourth cycle of nivolumab. The receptor comes from a human donor with classical Hodgkin lymphoma. The chain uses TRBV6-5 and TRBJ1-4; tentative D call: TRBD1 (5 bases). The CDR3: CASSYSMTAAEKLFF. The CDR3 DNA is TGTGCCAGCAGTTACTCGATGACAGCGGCTGAAAAACTGTTTTTT.